This TCR beta chain originates from a study of shared clonotypes between healthy human individuals. General observations from the study: The represented genetic and exposure-history diversity was limited by the small number of donors. Incompleteness in sorted-subset sequencing, despite large depth, was shown by rarefaction. All-four-donor shared clonotypes had higher generation probabilities than non-shared clonotypes did. Memory subsets generally showed smaller estimated richness than naive subsets did.

A remark on this clone: The antigen is not known.

Germline loops: CDR1 MNHNS, CDR2 SASEGT. CDR3 length equals 14 residues. Trimming cost V 3 bases and J 3 bases; bases outside gene matches: 4. Assay: immunoSEQ multiplex PCR; the TCRdb copy retains only in-frame clones and omits some. Found here are over a million clones, under 80% of them singletons; the top ten hold roughly 1.4%. The sequence derives from a man between 18 and 35 years old in good health. Sequencing used memory CD4+ T cells sorted from blood. As for subset: CD45RA-negative fraction. The chain couples TRBV6-1 to TRBJ1-2; 7 bases align to TRBD1. The CDR3 DNA reads as TGTGCCAGCAGTGAGGGGGGACAGTACTATGGCTACACCTTC. It translates to CASSEGGQYYGYTF.